This TCR beta chain was sequenced during a study of CD8+ T cells in alopecia areata. Study context: Treated patients were given oral tofacitinib, which was dosed at 5 to 10 mg twice daily. Study findings and constraints: Because one nonresponder was included, the link of baseline CD8+ expansion to response is considered uncertain.

Following RNA extraction, reverse transcription yielded cDNA that acted as the sequencing template. Data came from immunoSEQ multiplex PCR; TCRdb stores just in-frame clones and leaves some out. Counted here are under 200,000 clones, approximately 62% occurring once; the ten biggest clones make up approximately 15%. Stated treatment: oral pan-JAK inhibitor, 5-10 mg twice daily. Germline CDR1 is SGHRS and CDR2 is YFSETQ. The CDR3 length is 14 residues. V dropped 1 base and J dropped 1 base, with 8 bases sitting between them. Details on this clone: Its antigen is unidentified.

The chain recombines TRBV5-1 with TRBJ2-5, with D possibly called TRBD1 or TRBD2 (6 bases each). The clonotype was recovered from a human donor with alopecia areata. Source: CD4+ T cells sorted from blood, taken at week 24, from a patient treated with tofacitinib. CDR3 in amino acids: CASSLRGLQETQYF. The CDR3 region has the DNA TGCGCCAGCAGCTTGCGGGGGCTCCAAGAGACCCAGTACTTC.